Sequencing of this T cell receptor beta chain was carried out in a study of CD8+ T cells in alopecia areata. Study in general: Treatment with tofacitinib (6 to 18 months) was followed by 6 months off drug.

Of note for this clone: Its antigen is unidentified.

Germline loops: CDR1 SQVTM, CDR2 ANQGSEA. The CDR3 is 13 residues long. Trimming shortened V by 6 bases and J by 4 bases, and 13 bases separated the two germline ends. RNA was isolated and reverse transcribed to cDNA, the sequencing template. TCRdb keeps only in-frame clones here, not all; method: immunoSEQ multiplex PCR. Seen here are approximately 180,000 clones, just under 65% observed once, and the top ten hold approximately 1.3%. Treatment given: oral pan-JAK inhibitor, 5-10 mg twice daily. General observations from the study: Among patients, TCR sharing was less clear than in mice, a difference possibly due in part to HLA diversity in the patient population. Alopecia totalis/universalis scalp especially showed more expanded CD8+ clones than normal scalp.

The rearrangement joins TRBV29-1 to TRBJ1-5; D may be TRBD1 (5 bases). The receptor was isolated from a human donor with alopecia areata. Specimen: CD4+ T cells sorted from blood, collected at roughly week 49, from a patient treated with tofacitinib. The chain's CDR3 is CSVRATENQPQHF. The CDR3 DNA reads TGCAGCGTCCGAGCGACAGAGAATCAGCCCCAGCATTTT.